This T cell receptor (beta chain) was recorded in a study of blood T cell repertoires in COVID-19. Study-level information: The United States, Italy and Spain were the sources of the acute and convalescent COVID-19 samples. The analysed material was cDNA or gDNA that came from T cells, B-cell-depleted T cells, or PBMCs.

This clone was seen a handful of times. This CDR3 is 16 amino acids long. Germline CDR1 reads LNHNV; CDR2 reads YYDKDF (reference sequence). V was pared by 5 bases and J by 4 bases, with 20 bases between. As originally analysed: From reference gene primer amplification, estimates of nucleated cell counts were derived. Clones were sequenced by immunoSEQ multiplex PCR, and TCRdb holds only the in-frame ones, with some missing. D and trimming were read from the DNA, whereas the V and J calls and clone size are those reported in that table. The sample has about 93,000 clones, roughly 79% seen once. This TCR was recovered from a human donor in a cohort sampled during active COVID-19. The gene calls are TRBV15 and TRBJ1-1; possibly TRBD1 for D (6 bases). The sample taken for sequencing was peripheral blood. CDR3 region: CATSRPRGGAPTEAFF. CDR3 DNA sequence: TGTGCCACCAGCCGCCCCCGGGGGGGGGCCCCCACTGAAGCTTTCTTT.